Each of the 5 T cell receptor beta chains below was sequenced from the same sample in a study of T cells after yellow fever vaccination (dated by TCRdb to 2018 to 2020). The treatment or condition label on this specimen signifies: live attenuated yellow fever vaccine strain. Library prep was done by 5' RACE. The instrument was an Illumina HiSeq 2500. The raw public data were reprocessed by TCRdb itself: fastp quality trimming at Q25, MiXCR clonotype calling, in-frame beta chains only. Each entry is one CDR3 protein sequence, shown with its most common DNA and genes. The sample table lists roughly 500,000 distinct CDR3 sequences, around 21% of them with a count of one. The ten biggest clones cover roughly an eighth of the sample. Sequenced material: PBMCs, taken 15 days after the yellow fever booster vaccination. The receptors here all came from a man younger than 40 who received the YFV17D yellow fever vaccine.

The rearrangement links TRBV2 to TRBJ2-1; D is unclear. The V gene's germline CDR1 is SNHLY and CDR2 FYNNEI. The CDR3 spans 11 residues. Between the trimmed V and J ends, which lost 7 bases and 10 bases, there was a span of 11 bases. This CDR3 reads CASTERVEQFF. In DNA form, the CDR3 reads TGTGCCAGCACCGAACGGGTAGAGCAGTTCTTC.

This sequence joins TRBV16 and TRBJ1-6; tentative D call: TRBD1 (5 bases). Trimming removed 7 bases from V and 7 bases from J, with 14 bases in between. CDR3 length: 14 residues. Looked up from germline, CDR1 is KGHSY and CDR2 is FQNENV. This CDR3 reads CASTADTTNSPLHF. CDR3 DNA sequence: TGTGCCAGCACCGCGGACACTACCAATTCACCCCTCCACTTT.

This clonotype appeared a few times. V usage is TRBV20-1 and J usage is TRBJ1-5; D is perhaps TRBD1 (5 bases). This CDR3 is 15 amino acids long. V was shortened by 3 bases and J by 1 base, with 13 bases between the two germline ends. CDR1 and CDR2 (germline): DFQATT, SNEGSKA (reference sequence). The CDR3 region is CSASRQGKSNQPQHF. The CDR3 DNA follows: TGCAGTGCTAGCCGGCAGGGAAAGAGCAATCAGCCCCAGCATTTT.

This sequence joins TRBV7-6 and TRBJ1-1; tentatively, D is TRBD1 (6 bases). V was clipped by 5 bases and J by 1 base, with 14 bases between them. Germline-derived CDR1 and CDR2 are SGHVS and FNYEAQ. This CDR3 comprises 15 residues. CDR3 coding DNA: TGTGCCAGCAGCCTGACAGGAGGAACGAACACTGAAGCTTTCTTT. The encoded protein is CASSLTGGTNTEAFF.

V usage is TRBV27 and J usage is TRBJ2-3; 12 bases fit TRBD2. The V gene end was trimmed by 7 bases and the J gene end by 0 bases; junction bases not matched to a gene: 8. The CDR3 consists of 17 residues. CDR1 is MNHEY and CDR2 is SMNVEV in the germline V gene (reference sequence). CDR3 in amino acids: CASIPTGTSGSTDTQYF. CDR3 nucleotide sequence: TGTGCCAGCATCCCCACTGGGACTAGCGGGAGCACAGATACGCAGTATTTT.